These T cell receptor beta chains were read from a single sample in a study of vaccination and CD4 T cells after COVID-19. What these receptors recognize is not known. TCRdb analysed the PCR reads with MiXCR anew, one entry per CDR3 protein. The repertoire holds around 12,000 distinct CDR3 sequences, 76% seen once, with about a quarter in the top ten. Sequenced input: CD4+ T cells from blood, cultured in vitro. The origin of the receptors is a human donor who had recovered from COVID-19. Both conserved end residues are part of each CDR3. The D gene is left open where the match is weak. Expanded clones are given a class, and other clones once, few, many or no size at all.

clone size	V gene	D gene	J gene	CDR3 protein	CDR3 DNA
-	TRBV4-1	-	TRBJ1-2	CASSPAQEGRNGYTF	TGCGCCAGCAGCCCGGCCCAGGAGGGAAGGAATGGCTACACCTTC
few	TRBV20-1	TRBD2	TRBJ2-4	CSAIIPGLAATLAKNIQYF	TGCAGTGCTATAATTCCGGGACTAGCGGCCACGCTAGCCAAAAACATTCAGTACTTC
-	TRBV7-8	-	TRBJ1-4	CASTPGGGANEKLFF	TGTGCCAGCACCCCAGGCGGGGGGGCTAATGAAAAACTGTTTTTT
-	TRBV24-1	TRBD1	TRBJ2-2	CATSVPGQGSGELFF	TGTGCCACCAGTGTTCCGGGACAGGGGTCCGGGGAGCTGTTTTTT
-	TRBV20-1	-	TRBJ1-1	CSATDRAPSRAFF	TGCAGTGCTACCGACAGAGCCCCTTCGAGGGCTTTCTTT
-	TRBV20-1	-	TRBJ1-1	CSARVAGMNTEAFF	TGCAGTGCTAGAGTTGCAGGGATGAACACTGAAGCTTTCTTT
-	TRBV7-9	TRBD1	TRBJ2-7	CASRDRTSYEQYF	TGTGCCAGCAGGGACAGGACATCCTACGAGCAGTACTTC
-	TRBV19	TRBD1	TRBJ1-1	CASSIGGRGLSNTEAFF	TGTGCCAGTAGTATAGGCGGCAGGGGGCTTTCGAACACTGAAGCTTTCTTT
-	TRBV7-9	-	TRBJ2-4	CASSRTTLAKNIQYF	TGTGCCAGCAGCCGGACGACCCTAGCCAAAAACATTCAGTACTTC
-	TRBV20-1	-	TRBJ2-7	CSARGPGTSSYEQYF	TGCAGTGCTAGAGGCCCCGGGACGAGCTCCTACGAGCAGTACTTC
-	TRBV20-1	-	TRBJ1-5	CSARDRSSNQPQHF	TGCAGTGCTAGAGATCGAAGTAGCAATCAGCCCCAGCATTTT
once	TRBV11-2	-	TRBJ2-7	CASSVAGVGEQYF	TGTGCCAGCAGCGTGGCCGGGGTAGGGGAGCAGTACTTC
-	TRBV24-1	-	TRBJ1-2	CATSDHQGYGYTF	TGTGCCACCAGTGATCATCAGGGCTATGGCTACACCTTC
-	TRBV30	-	TRBJ1-5	CAWSGGLQPNQPQHF	TGTGCCTGGAGCGGGGGGCTTCAACCAAATCAGCCCCAGCATTTT
-	TRBV20-1	TRBD2	TRBJ2-1	CSARLAGVSYNEQFF	TGCAGTGCTAGACTAGCGGGAGTTTCGTACAATGAGCAGTTCTTC
-	TRBV20-1	-	TRBJ1-5	CSAPDVSNQPQHF	TGCAGTGCTCCGGATGTGAGCAATCAGCCCCAGCATTTT
-	TRBV21-1	-	TRBJ1-2	CASSDRDRVYGYTF	TGTGCCAGCAGCGACCGGGACAGGGTATATGGCTACACCTTC
-	TRBV7-2	TRBD2	TRBJ2-7	CASSLGGAGGDEQYF	TGTGCCAGCAGCTTAGGAGGGGCCGGGGGGGACGAGCAGTACTTC
-	TRBV25-1	TRBD1	TRBJ2-4	CASREDRGKNIQYF	TGTGCCAGCAGGGAGGACAGGGGAAAGAACATTCAGTACTTC
-	TRBV6-2/TRBV6-3	-	TRBJ2-7	CASSRGSSYEQYF	TGTGCCAGCAGTCGGGGGAGCTCCTACGAGCAGTACTTC
-	TRBV20-1	TRBD1	TRBJ1-1	CSANNDRDTEAFF	TGCAGTGCTAATAACGACAGGGACACTGAAGCTTTCTTT
-	TRBV6-2/TRBV6-3	-	TRBJ2-7	CASSPLGGGRTGNEQYF	TGTGCCAGCAGTCCGCTAGGGGGCGGGAGGACCGGCAACGAGCAGTACTTC
few	TRBV6-2/TRBV6-3	-	TRBJ2-7	CASSYFGSYEQYF	TGTGCCAGCAGTTATTTTGGCTCCTACGAGCAGTACTTC
once	TRBV19	-	TRBJ2-7	CASSLRSSAPYEQYF	TGTGCCAGTAGTCTAAGGTCTAGCGCGCCCTACGAGCAGTACTTC
-	TRBV20-1	TRBD1	TRBJ1-1	CSALLRGPGTEAFF	TGCAGTGCCCTACTCAGGGGGCCGGGCACTGAAGCTTTCTTT
once	TRBV5-1	TRBD1	TRBJ1-5	CASSPTGDGGNQPQHF	TGCGCCAGCAGCCCAACAGGGGATGGCGGCAATCAGCCCCAGCATTTT
-	TRBV28	-	TRBJ1-2	CASSSGRNYGYTF	TGTGCCAGCAGCTCGGGACGGAACTATGGCTACACCTTC
few	TRBV7-9	-	TRBJ2-5	CASSPRGTGETQYF	TGTGCCAGCAGCCCCAGGGGTACGGGGGAGACCCAGTACTTC
-	TRBV6-5	TRBD1	TRBJ2-2	CASSYWGQGTKGGELFF	TGTGCCAGCAGTTATTGGGGACAGGGCACAAAGGGCGGGGAGCTGTTTTTT
-	TRBV20-1	-	TRBJ1-5	CSASGTSRGGNQPQHF	TGCAGTGCTAGCGGGACCTCGAGAGGTGGCAATCAGCCCCAGCATTTT
-	TRBV20-1	-	TRBJ1-1	CSAQMGGPNTEAFF	TGCAGTGCCCAGATGGGGGGCCCGAACACTGAAGCTTTCTTT
-	TRBV24-1	-	TRBJ1-1	CATSEGPSMNTEAFF	TGTGCCACCAGTGAGGGACCGTCAATGAACACTGAAGCTTTCTTT
-	TRBV6-1	TRBD2	TRBJ2-3	CASSRLAGGTDTQYF	TGTGCCAGCAGCCGACTAGCGGGAGGCACAGATACGCAGTATTTT
-	TRBV20-1	-	TRBJ2-7	CSANNGREQYF	TGCAGTGCTAACAACGGGAGAGAGCAGTACTTC
-	TRBV6-5	-	TRBJ1-1	CASSYRGDTEAFF	TGTGCCAGCAGTTACAGGGGGGACACTGAAGCTTTCTTT
-	TRBV15	-	TRBJ2-7	CATSRHTYEQYF	TGTGCCACCAGCAGACATACCTACGAGCAGTACTTC
-	TRBV6-5	-	TRBJ2-3	CASSYRFRAGQSTDTQYF	TGTGCCAGCAGTTACAGGTTTCGAGCGGGCCAAAGCACAGATACGCAGTATTTT
-	TRBV6-5	TRBD1	TRBJ2-5	CASSYSGQGGTQYF	TGTGCCAGCAGTTACTCCGGACAGGGTGGGACCCAGTACTTC
-	TRBV6-1	TRBD1	TRBJ1-5	CASRLQGIRNQPQHF	TGTGCCAGCAGGCTACAGGGGATCCGCAATCAGCCCCAGCATTTT
-	TRBV6-2/TRBV6-3	TRBD1	TRBJ1-2	CASKKDRATYGYTF	TGTGCCAGCAAAAAAGACAGGGCGACCTATGGCTACACCTTC
few	TRBV20-1	-	TRBJ1-2	CSADPEMDYGYTF	TGCAGTGCTGACCCCGAGATGGACTATGGCTACACCTTC
-	TRBV28	-	TRBJ1-4	CASGVVGSNEKLFF	TGTGCCAGCGGCGTGGTAGGGTCCAATGAAAAACTGTTTTTT
-	TRBV30	TRBD1	TRBJ1-5	CAWSGQGDQPQHF	TGTGCCTGGAGTGGACAGGGGGATCAGCCCCAGCATTTT